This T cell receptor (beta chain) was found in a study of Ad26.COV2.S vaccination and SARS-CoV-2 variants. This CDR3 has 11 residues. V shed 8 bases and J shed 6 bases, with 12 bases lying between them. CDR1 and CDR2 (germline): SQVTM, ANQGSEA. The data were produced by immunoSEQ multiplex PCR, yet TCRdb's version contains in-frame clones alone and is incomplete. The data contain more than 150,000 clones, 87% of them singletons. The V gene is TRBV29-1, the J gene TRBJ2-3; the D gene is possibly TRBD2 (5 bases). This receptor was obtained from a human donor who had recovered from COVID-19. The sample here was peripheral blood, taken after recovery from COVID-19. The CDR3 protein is CSTRLGDTQYF. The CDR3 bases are TGCAGCACTAGACTCGGGGATACGCAGTATTTT.